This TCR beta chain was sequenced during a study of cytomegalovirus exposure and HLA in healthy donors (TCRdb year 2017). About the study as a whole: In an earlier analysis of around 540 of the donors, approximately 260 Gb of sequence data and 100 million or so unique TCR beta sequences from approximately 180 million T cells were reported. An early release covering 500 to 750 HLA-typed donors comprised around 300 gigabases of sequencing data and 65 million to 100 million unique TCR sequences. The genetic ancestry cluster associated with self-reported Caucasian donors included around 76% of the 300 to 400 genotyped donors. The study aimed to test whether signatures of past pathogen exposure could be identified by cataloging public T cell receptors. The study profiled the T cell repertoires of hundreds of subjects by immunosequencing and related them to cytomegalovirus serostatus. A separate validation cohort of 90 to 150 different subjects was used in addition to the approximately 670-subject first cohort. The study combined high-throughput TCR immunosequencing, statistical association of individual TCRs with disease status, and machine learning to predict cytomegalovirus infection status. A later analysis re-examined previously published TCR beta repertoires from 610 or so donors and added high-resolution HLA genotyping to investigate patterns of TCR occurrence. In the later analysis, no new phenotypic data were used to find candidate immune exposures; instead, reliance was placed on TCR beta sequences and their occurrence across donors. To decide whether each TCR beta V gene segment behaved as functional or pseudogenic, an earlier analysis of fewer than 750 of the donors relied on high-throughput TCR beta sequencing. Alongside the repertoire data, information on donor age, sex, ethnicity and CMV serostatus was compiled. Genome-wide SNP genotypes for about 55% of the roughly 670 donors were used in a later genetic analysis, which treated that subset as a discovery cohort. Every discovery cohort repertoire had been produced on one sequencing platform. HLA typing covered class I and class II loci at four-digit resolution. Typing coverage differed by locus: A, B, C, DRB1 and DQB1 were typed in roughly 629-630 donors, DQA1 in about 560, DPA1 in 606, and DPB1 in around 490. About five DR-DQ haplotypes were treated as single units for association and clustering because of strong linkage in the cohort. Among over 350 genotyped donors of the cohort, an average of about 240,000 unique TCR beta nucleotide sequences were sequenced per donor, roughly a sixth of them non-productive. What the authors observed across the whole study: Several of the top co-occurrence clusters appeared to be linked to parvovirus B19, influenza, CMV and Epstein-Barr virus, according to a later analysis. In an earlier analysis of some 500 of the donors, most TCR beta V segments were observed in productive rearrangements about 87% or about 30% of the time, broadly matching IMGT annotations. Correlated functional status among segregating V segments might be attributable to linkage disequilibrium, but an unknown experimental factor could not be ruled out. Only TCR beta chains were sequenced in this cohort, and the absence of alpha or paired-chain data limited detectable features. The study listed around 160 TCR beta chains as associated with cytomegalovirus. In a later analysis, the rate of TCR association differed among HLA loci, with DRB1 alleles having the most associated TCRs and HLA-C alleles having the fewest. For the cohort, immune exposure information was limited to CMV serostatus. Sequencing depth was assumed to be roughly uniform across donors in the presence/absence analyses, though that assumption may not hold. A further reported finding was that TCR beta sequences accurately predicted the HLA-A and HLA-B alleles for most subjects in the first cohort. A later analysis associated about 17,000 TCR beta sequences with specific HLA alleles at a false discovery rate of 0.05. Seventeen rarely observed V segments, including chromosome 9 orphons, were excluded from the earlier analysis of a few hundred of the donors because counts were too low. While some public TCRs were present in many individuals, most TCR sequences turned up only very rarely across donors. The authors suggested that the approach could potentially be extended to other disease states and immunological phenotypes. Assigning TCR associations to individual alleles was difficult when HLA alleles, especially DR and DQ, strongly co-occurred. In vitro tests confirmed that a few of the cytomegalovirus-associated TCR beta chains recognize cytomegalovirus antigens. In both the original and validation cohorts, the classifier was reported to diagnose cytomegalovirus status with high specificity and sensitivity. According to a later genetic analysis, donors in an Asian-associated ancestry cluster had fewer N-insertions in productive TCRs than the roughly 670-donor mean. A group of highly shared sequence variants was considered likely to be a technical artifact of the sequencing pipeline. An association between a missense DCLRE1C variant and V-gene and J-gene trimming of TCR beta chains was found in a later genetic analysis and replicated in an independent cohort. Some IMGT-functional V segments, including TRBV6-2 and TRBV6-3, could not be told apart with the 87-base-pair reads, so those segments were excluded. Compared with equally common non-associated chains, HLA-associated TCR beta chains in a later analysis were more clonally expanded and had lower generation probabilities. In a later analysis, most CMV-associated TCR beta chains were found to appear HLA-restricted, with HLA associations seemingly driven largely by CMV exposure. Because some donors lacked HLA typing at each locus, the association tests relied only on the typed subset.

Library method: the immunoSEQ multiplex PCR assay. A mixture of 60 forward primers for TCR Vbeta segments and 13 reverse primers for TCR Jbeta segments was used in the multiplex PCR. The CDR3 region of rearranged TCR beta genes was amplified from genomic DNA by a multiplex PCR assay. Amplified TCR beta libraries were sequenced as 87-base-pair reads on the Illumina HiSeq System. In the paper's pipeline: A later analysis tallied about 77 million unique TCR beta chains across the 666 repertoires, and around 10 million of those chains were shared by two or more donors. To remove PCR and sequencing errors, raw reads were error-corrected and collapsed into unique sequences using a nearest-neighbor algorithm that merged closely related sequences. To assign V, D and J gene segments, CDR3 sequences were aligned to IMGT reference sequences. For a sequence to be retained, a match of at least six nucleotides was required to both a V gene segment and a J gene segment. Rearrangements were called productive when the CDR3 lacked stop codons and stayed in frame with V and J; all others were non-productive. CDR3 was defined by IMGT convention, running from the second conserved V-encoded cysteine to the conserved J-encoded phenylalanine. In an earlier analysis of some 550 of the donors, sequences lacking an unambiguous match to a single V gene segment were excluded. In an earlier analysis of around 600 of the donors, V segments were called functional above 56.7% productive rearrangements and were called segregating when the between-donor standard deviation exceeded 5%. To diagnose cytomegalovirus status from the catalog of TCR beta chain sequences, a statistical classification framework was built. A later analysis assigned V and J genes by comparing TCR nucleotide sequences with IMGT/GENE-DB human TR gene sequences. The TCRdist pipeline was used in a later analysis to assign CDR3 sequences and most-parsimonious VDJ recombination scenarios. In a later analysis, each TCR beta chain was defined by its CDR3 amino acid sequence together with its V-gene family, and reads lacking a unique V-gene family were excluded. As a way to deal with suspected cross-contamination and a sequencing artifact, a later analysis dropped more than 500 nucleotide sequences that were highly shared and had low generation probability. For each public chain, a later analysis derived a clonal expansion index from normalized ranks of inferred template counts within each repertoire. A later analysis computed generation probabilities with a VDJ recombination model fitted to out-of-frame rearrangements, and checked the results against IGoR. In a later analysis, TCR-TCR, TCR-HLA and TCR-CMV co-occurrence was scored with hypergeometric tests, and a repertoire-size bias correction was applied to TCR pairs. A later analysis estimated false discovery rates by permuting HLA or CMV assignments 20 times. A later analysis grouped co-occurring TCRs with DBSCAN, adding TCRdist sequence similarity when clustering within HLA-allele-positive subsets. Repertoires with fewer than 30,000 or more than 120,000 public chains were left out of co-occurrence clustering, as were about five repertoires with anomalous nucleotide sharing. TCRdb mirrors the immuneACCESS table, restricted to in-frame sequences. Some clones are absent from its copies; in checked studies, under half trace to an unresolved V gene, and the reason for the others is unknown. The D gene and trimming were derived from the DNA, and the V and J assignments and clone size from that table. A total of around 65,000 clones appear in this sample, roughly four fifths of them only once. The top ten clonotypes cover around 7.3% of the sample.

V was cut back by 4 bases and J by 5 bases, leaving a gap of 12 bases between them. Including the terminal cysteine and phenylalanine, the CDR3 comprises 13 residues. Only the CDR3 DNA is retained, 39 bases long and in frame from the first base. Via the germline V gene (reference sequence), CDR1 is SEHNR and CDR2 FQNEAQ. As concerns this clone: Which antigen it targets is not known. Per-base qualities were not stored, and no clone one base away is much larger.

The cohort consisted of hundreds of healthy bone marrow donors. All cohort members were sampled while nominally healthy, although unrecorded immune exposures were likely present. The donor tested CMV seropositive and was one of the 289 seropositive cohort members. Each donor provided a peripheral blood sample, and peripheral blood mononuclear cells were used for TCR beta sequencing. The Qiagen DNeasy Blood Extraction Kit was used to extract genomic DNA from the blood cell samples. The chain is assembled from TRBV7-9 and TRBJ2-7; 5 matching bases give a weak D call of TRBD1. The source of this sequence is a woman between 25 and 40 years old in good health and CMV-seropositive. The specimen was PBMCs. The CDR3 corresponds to CASSSRPGHEQYF. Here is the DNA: TGTGCCAGCAGCTCCCGGCCAGGGCACGAGCAGTACTTC.